The 26 T cell receptor beta chains listed next were all sequenced from one sample in a study of regulatory T cells in long-lasting Graves disease. Time point: newly diagnosed GD, antithyroid drugs for less than 3 months. Preparation of the TCR library used RNA extracted from PBMCs. With iRepertoire HTBI primers and Arm-PCR of CDR3 regions, TCR beta libraries were built. TCRdb processed the multiplex PCR reads anew with MiXCR; each CDR3 protein has one entry. The sample yields 400,000 to 550,000 distinct CDR3 sequences, under 15% seen once. These sequences were also reported in another study, on T cells in Graves' hyperthyroidism and ophthalmopathy.

Source: peripheral blood mononuclear cells (PBMCs), taken at new diagnosis, from a patient treated with antithyroid drugs. These receptors came from a woman younger than 45 with Graves disease.

Ten or more counts support this clonotype. The CDR3 protein is CSAGTKVSEQYF. As DNA, the CDR3 is TGCAGTGCCGGGACTAAAGTCTCCGAGCAGTACTTC. The rearrangement links TRBV20-1 to TRBJ2-7; 7 bases are a match to TRBD2. The CDR3 is 12 amino acids. The germline V gene has CDR1 DFQATT and CDR2 SNEGSKA (reference sequence). V shed 6 bases, J shed 6 bases, and the junction held 8 bases outside the gene matches.

This clonotype showed up many times. In DNA form, the CDR3 reads TGTGCCACCAGCCCAGGACTAGCGGGAGGGGTTGGTAACAATGAGCAGTTCTTC. Its protein product is CATSPGLAGGVGNNEQFF. V is TRBV24-1 and J is TRBJ2-1; 15 bases are a match to TRBD2. With 7 bases clipped from V and 5 bases from J, the junction kept 11 bases outside the gene matches. Germline V CDR1 and CDR2: KGHDR, SFDVKD. The CDR3 is 18 amino acids.

The V and J genes are TRBV12-3 or TRBV12-4 and TRBJ1-6; no clear D gene. V shed 3 bases and J shed 2 bases, with 8 bases lying between them. The CDR3 has 15 residues. CDR3 amino acids: CASSFSGAYNSPLHF. The CDR3 DNA reads as TGTGCCAGCAGTTTCTCAGGCGCCTATAATTCACCCCTCCACTTT.

In its sample, this clonotype was seen many times. The V call is TRBV5-4, the J call TRBJ2-1; 14 bases are shared with TRBD2. J gave up 6 bases and V 4 bases, and 3 bases lay outside the gene matches. Germline V gene lookup returns CDR1 SGHNT and CDR2 YYREEE (reference sequence). The CDR3 covers 15 residues. Here the CDR3 DNA reads TGTGCCAGCAGCCCGACTAGCGGGAGGGTCAATGAGCAGTTCTTC. The encoded protein is CASSPTSGRVNEQFF. Complete variable domain (other parts from reference TRBV5-4 and TRBJ2-1): ETGVTQSPTHLIKTRGQQVTLRCSSQSGHNTVSWYQQALGQGPQFIFQYYREEENGRGNFPPRFSGLQFPNYSSELNVNALELDDSALYLCASSPTSGRVNEQFFGPGTRLTVL.

This clonotype has at least ten counts. The rearrangement joins TRBV29-1 to TRBJ2-3; 9 bases are a match to TRBD1. Trimming took 4 bases from V and 4 from J; bases not matched to a gene: 0. CDR1 and CDR2 from the germline V gene are SQVTM and ANQGSEA. The CDR3 totals 12 residues. CDR3 DNA sequence: TGCAGCGTTGGACAGGGGGCAGATACGCAGTATTTT. Amino acids: CSVGQGADTQYF.

This clonotype appeared a single time. This sequence may be a read error, since a much larger clone differs from it by one base. The chain carries TRBV7-9 and TRBJ2-7; unclear D gene. CDR3 size: 12 residues. V lost 10 bases and J 5 bases, leaving 15 bases between the germline ends. Germline V CDR1 and CDR2: SEHNR, FQNEAQ (reference sequence). The CDR3 DNA reads as TGTGCCACCGAGCCTAGGCTCGACGAGCAGTACTTC. Its protein product is CATEPRLDEQYF.

This clonotype was seen more than once but under ten times. The chain joins TRBV5-1 to TRBJ2-2; either TRBD1 or TRBD2 may fit D (5 bases each). V was cut by 2 bases and J by 5 bases, with 16 bases left in between. The germline CDR1 and CDR2 sequences are SGHRS and YFSETQ. The CDR3 extends over 16 amino acids. The CDR3 sequence: CASSLPGRITTGELFF. The CDR3 region has the DNA TGCGCCAGCAGCTTACCGGGACGGATAACTACCGGGGAGCTGTTTTTT.

This clonotype was seen repeatedly, ten times or more. The rearrangement joins TRBV27 to TRBJ1-1; 9 bases are shared with TRBD1. CDR3 length: 16 residues. With 5 bases clipped from V and 3 bases from J, the junction kept 10 bases outside the gene matches. In germline, CDR1 is MNHEY, CDR2 SMNVEV (reference sequence). Here the CDR3 DNA reads TGTGCCAGCAGTCCGGACAGGGGCTTTAAGCACACTGAAGCTTTCTTT. Translated: CASSPDRGFKHTEAFF.

The chain employs TRBV6-2 or TRBV6-3 and TRBJ2-1, with TRBD2 as a possible D gene (5 bases). This CDR3 is built from 15 residues. Germline CDR1 is MNHEY and CDR2 is SVGEGT. V gave up 2 bases and J gave up 4 bases, with 12 bases separating them. The CDR3 region has the DNA TGTGCCAGCAGTTACCCCCTCGGGGAGTACAATGAGCAGTTCTTC. It translates to CASSYPLGEYNEQFF.

This clonotype came up a few times. CDR3 DNA: TGTGCCAGTACTACCCCGACTAGCGGGAGAGCGAATGAGCAGTTCTTC. Its translation is CASTTPTSGRANEQFF. The V and J genes are TRBV25-1 and TRBJ2-1, with TRBD2 matching over 12 bases. The CDR3 consists of 16 residues. Germline-derived CDR1 and CDR2 are MGHDK and SYGVNS. Trimming removed 9 bases from V and 7 bases from J; junction bases left unmatched: 13.

This clonotype showed up just a few times. The chain employs TRBV7-9 and TRBJ1-1; a possible D gene is TRBD1 (5 bases). With 4 bases removed from V and 3 bases from J, the gap between germline ends came to 18 bases. CDR1 SEHNR and CDR2 FQNEAQ come from the germline V gene (reference sequence). The CDR3 covers 16 residues. This chain's CDR3 is CASSYDREVVDTEAFF. CDR3 DNA sequence: TGTGCCAGCAGCTATGACAGAGAGGTCGTCGACACTGAAGCTTTCTTT.

This chain links TRBV6-1 with TRBJ2-6; D could derive from TRBD1 or TRBD2 (7 bases each). The CDR3 runs to 17 residues. The germline V gene encodes CDR1 MNHNS and CDR2 SASEGT. Deletions cut 5 bases from V and 2 bases from J, with 16 bases between. The CDR3 spells CASSTYRGGAGANVLTF. In DNA, the CDR3 is TGTGCCAGCAGTACGTACAGGGGAGGGGCTGGGGCCAACGTCCTGACTTTC.

This clonotype came up many times. The chain links TRBV25-1 to TRBJ2-2; 9 bases are a match to TRBD1. Germline V gives CDR1 MGHDK, CDR2 SYGVNS. With 2 bases clipped from V and 6 bases from J, the junction kept 10 bases outside the gene matches. This CDR3 has 17 residues. CDR3 nucleotide sequence: TGTGCCAGCAGTGAACCAGGGACAGGGAGGGCTCCCGGGGAGCTGTTTTTT. Amino acids: CASSEPGTGRAPGELFF.

The sample holds many counts of this clonotype. The rearrangement joins TRBV2 to TRBJ2-1, with D unresolved. This CDR3 is 15 amino acids long. Trimming cost V 4 bases and J 0 bases, with 10 bases left between them. Germline-derived CDR1 and CDR2 are SNHLY and FYNNEI. For the CDR3, the DNA is TGTGCCAGCAGTGTAGATATAGTCTCCTACAATGAGCAGTTCTTC. Protein product: CASSVDIVSYNEQFF.

This clonotype was seen repeatedly, ten times or more. The chain recombines TRBV20-1 with TRBJ2-1, with 16 bases lining up with TRBD2. With 1 base clipped from V and 4 bases from J, the junction kept 4 bases outside the gene matches. The CDR3 contains 17 residues. Per the germline V gene, CDR1 is DFQATT and CDR2 is SNEGSKA (reference sequence). CDR3 DNA sequence: TGCAGTGCTAGAGCCCTGGGACTAGCGGGAGGGTACAATGAGCAGTTCTTC. Its translation is CSARALGLAGGYNEQFF.

This clonotype occurred many times. The chain couples TRBV5-5 to TRBJ2-7; 12 bases align to TRBD1. Unmatched junction bases numbered 5, after V lost 4 bases and J lost 3 bases. This CDR3 has 15 amino acids. CDR1 SGHKS and CDR2 YYEKEE come from the germline V gene (reference sequence). The CDR3 nucleotides are TGTGCCAGCAGCAGGGACAGGGGGCTCGGCTACGAGCAGTACTTC. Translating gives CASSRDRGLGYEQYF.

Comment on this clonotype: With only one base between it and a far larger clone, this is likely a read error. The V call is TRBV6-5, the J call TRBJ1-1; no clear D gene. Germline V gene sequence: CDR1 MNHEY, CDR2 SVGAGI. Trimming took 2 bases from V and 2 from J, leaving 9 bases between them. The CDR3 length is 14 residues. In DNA, the CDR3 is TGTGCCAGCAGTTACCCGGGAACTAACACTGAAGCTTTCTTT. Translating gives CASSYPGTNTEAFF.

This clonotype was observed many times. This chain uses TRBV7-2 with TRBJ2-3; 7 bases are a match to TRBD2. Trimming at V came to 1 base and at J to 6 bases, leaving 7 bases not matched to a gene. This CDR3 has 15 residues. In germline, CDR1 is SGHTA, CDR2 FQGNSA. The CDR3 sequence: CASSLGGRARDTQYF. CDR3 coding DNA: TGTGCCAGCAGCTTAGGCGGGAGAGCTCGGGATACGCAGTATTTT.

The genes are TRBV28 and TRBJ2-3, with 9 bases identical to TRBD2. The junction had 6 bases not matched to a gene; V was cut back by 7 bases and J by 4 bases. Germline lookup yields CDR1 MDHEN and CDR2 SYDVKM. This CDR3 is 14 amino acids long. The DNA of the CDR3 is TGTGCCAGCACGGTAGCGGGAGACCCAGATACGCAGTATTTT. It specifies CASTVAGDPDTQYF.

About this clonotype: A much larger clone is a single base away; this may be a read error. The rearrangement uses TRBV5-4 and TRBJ2-7, with 7 positions matching TRBD1. In germline, CDR1 is SGHNT, CDR2 YYREEE (reference sequence). CDR3 length: 14 residues. The CDR3 DNA reads TGTACCAGCAGCTCCGGGACAGTACCCTACGAGCAGTACTTC. This encodes CTSSSGTVPYEQYF. Looking up the rest from reference TRBV5-4 and TRBJ2-7 gives the full variable domain: ETGVTQSPTHLIKTRGQQVTLRCSSQSGHNTVSWYQQALGQGPQFIFQYYREEENGRGNFPPRFSGLQFPNYSSELNVNALELDDSALYLCTSSSGTVPYEQYFGPGTRLTVT.

The CDR3 region has the DNA TGCAGTGCTAGAGACCGGGACAGGGGGCCTGGCTACACCTTC. It encodes CSARDRDRGPGYTF. This chain uses TRBV20-1 with TRBJ1-2, with 12 nucleotides matching TRBD1. From germline, CDR1 is DFQATT and CDR2 SNEGSKA (reference sequence). The length of the CDR3 is 14 residues. After removal of 0 bases from V and 7 bases from J, the junction contained 3 bases not matched to a gene.

This clonotype was picked up many times. The gene calls are TRBV6-1 and TRBJ2-5; 9 bases are a match to TRBD2. Trimming at V came to 1 base and at J to 5 bases, leaving 8 bases not matched to a gene. CDR3 length equals 16 residues. Germline CDR1 reads MNHNS; CDR2 reads SASEGT. DNA for the CDR3: TGTGCCAGCAGTGAAGAGGCGGGAGGGAATACGGAGACCCAGTACTTC. It encodes CASSEEAGGNTETQYF.

This chain links TRBV20-1 with TRBJ2-7; 10 bases line up with TRBD2. After removal of 3 bases from V and 4 bases from J, the junction contained 3 bases not matched to a gene. CDR1 and CDR2 from the germline V gene are DFQATT and SNEGSKA (reference sequence). The CDR3 consists of 13 residues. CDR3: CSASLAGGYEQYF. The CDR3 DNA sequence: TGCAGTGCTAGTTTAGCGGGAGGATACGAGCAGTACTTC.

The chain uses TRBV20-1 and TRBJ1-1; D gene uncertain. V gave up 5 bases and J gave up 4 bases, with 11 bases separating them. The germline gives CDR1 DFQATT, CDR2 SNEGSKA (reference sequence). The CDR3 has 12 residues. Written as DNA, the CDR3 is TGCAGTGCTCCACAAAAAGGCACTGAAGCTTTCTTT. This gives the protein CSAPQKGTEAFF.

The rearrangement links TRBV29-1 to TRBJ2-1; no definite D call. This CDR3 is 12 amino acids long. Germline CDR1 SQVTM, CDR2 ANQGSEA. Deletions cut 2 bases from V and 4 bases from J, with 6 bases between. The chain's CDR3 is CSVEFGYNEQFF. CDR3 nucleotides: TGCAGCGTTGAATTCGGTTACAATGAGCAGTTCTTC.

This clonotype was seen many times. This chain links TRBV9 with TRBJ2-7; 8 bases are shared with TRBD2. Trimming cost V 0 bases and J 0 bases; bases outside gene matches: 8. The germline V gene has CDR1 SGDLS and CDR2 YYNGEE. The length of the CDR3 is 17 residues. CDR3 DNA sequence: TGTGCCAGCAGCGTAGGAGTGAGCGGGAGTATCTCCTACGAGCAGTACTTC. It encodes CASSVGVSGSISYEQYF. The whole variable domain, remainder taken from reference TRBV9 and TRBJ2-7, is DSGVTQTPKHLITATGQRVTLRCSPRSGDLSVYWYQQSLDQGLQFLIQYYNGEERAKGNILERFSAQQFPDLHSELNLSSLELGDSALYFCASSVGVSGSISYEQYFGPGTRLTVT.